What follows describes a single T cell receptor beta chain. The study recruited people aged 18 to 89 years across more than 20 US areas. The germline V gene encodes CDR1 SGHAT and CDR2 FQNNGV. The CDR3 has 14 residues. The J segment lost 6 bases and the V segment lost 3 bases, leaving 5 bases of the junction unmatched. Here immunoSEQ multiplex PCR was the method, and the copy in TCRdb shows in-frame clones only, minus some. Of more than 250,000 clones in the sample, about 83% were seen once. These data come from a study of blood T cell repertoires in COVID-19. The genes are TRBV11-2 and TRBJ1-2; TRBD1 aligns across 9 bases. Input material: PBMCs or T cells enriched from blood (not recorded which). This TCR was sampled from a woman aged 40 to 49 who had recovered from COVID-19. This CDR3 is CASSFTRTGDGYTF. The CDR3 region has the DNA TGTGCCAGCAGCTTCACCCGGACAGGGGATGGCTACACCTTC.